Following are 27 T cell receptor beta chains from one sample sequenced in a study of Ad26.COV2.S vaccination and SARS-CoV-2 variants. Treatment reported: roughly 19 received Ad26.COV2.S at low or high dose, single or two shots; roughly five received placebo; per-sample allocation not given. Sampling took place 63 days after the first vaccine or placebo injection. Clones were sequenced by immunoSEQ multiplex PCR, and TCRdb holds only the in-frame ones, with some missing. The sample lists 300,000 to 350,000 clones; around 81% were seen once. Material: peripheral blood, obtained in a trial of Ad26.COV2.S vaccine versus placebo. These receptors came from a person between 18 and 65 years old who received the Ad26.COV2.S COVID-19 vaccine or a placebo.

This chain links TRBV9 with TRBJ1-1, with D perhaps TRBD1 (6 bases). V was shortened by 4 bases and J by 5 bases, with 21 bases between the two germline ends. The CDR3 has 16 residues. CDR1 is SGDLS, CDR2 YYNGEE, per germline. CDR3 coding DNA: TGTGCCAGCAGCACCCAGCCGGGGGGAAGGGGGACTGAAGCTTTCTTT. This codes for CASSTQPGGRGTEAFF. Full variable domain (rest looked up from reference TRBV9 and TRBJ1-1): DSGVTQTPKHLITATGQRVTLRCSPRSGDLSVYWYQQSLDQGLQFLIQYYNGEERAKGNILERFSAQQFPDLHSELNLSSLELGDSALYFCASSTQPGGRGTEAFFGQGTRLTVV.

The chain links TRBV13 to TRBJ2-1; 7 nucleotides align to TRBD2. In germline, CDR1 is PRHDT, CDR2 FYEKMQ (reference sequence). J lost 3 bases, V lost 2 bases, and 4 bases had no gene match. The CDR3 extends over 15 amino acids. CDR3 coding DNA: TGTGCCAGCAGCTTACAGCGGGGAGGCTACAATGAGCAGTTCTTC. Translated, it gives CASSLQRGGYNEQFF.

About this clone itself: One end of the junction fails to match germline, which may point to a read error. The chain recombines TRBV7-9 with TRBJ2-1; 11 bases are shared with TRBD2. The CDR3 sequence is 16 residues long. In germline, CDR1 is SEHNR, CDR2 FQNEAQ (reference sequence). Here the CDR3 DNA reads TGTGCCAGCAGCTCCCGCCTCCTACTAGCGGGGGCCACCCAGGTCTTC. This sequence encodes CASSSRLLLAGATQVF.

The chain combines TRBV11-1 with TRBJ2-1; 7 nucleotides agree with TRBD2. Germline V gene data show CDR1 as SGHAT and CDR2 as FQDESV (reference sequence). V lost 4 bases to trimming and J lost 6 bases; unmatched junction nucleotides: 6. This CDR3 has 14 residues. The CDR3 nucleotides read TGTGCCAGCAGCTCGGGGGGTACAGGCAATGAGCAGTTCTTC. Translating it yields CASSSGGTGNEQFF.

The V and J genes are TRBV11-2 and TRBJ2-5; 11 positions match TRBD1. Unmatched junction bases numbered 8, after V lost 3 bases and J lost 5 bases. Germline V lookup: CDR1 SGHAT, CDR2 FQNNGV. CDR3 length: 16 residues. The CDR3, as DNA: TGTGCCAGCAGCTTTGGACAGGGGGCGCTTTGGGAGACCCAGTACTTC. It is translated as CASSFGQGALWETQYF.

CDR3 in DNA: TGTGCCAGCAGCTTGGGACTAGCGGGGAACACCGGGGAGCTGTTTTTT. Residues: CASSLGLAGNTGELFF. The chain couples TRBV5-4 to TRBJ2-2; 10 bases are shared with TRBD2. Per the germline V gene, CDR1 is SGHNT and CDR2 is YYREEE (reference sequence). The CDR3 runs to 16 residues. The V and J ends lost 0 bases and 1 base, in that order; junction bases with no gene match: 0.

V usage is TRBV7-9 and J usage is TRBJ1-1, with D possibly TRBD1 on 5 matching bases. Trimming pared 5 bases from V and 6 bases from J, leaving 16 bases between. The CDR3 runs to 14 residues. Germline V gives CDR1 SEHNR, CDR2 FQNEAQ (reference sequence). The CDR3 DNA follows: TGTGCCAGCAGCAATTCCGGGACGGGGCCTGAAGCTTTCTTT. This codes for CASSNSGTGPEAFF.

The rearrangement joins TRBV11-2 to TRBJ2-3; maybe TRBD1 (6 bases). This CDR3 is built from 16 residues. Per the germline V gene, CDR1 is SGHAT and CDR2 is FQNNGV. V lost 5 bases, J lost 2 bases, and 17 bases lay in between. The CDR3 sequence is CASSPAGTLPTDTQYF. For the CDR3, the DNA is TGTGCCAGCAGCCCAGCAGGGACACTCCCCACAGATACGCAGTATTTT.

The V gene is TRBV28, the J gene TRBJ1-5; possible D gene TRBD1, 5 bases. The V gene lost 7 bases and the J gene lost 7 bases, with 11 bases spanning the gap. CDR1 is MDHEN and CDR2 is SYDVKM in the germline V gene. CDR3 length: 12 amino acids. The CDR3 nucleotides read TGTGCCAGCACTCACCGGGGGCAGCCCCAGCATTTT. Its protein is CASTHRGQPQHF. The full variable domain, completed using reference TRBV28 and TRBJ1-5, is DVKVTQSSRYLVKRTGEKVFLECVQDMDHENMFWYRQDPGLGLRLIYFSYDVKMKEKGDIPEGYSVSREKKERFSLILESASTNQTSMYLCASTHRGQPQHFGDGTRLSIL.

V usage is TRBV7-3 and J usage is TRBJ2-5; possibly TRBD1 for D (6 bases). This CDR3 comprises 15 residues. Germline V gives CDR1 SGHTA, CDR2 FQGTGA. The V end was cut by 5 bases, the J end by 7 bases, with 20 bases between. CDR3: CASSPNPRGSGTQYF. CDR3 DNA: TGTGCCAGCAGCCCCAACCCCAGGGGTTCGGGGACCCAGTACTTC.

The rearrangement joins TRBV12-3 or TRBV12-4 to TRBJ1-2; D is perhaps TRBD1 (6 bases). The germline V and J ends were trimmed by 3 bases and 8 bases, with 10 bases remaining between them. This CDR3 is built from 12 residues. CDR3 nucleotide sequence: TGTGCCAGCAGTTTTTACAGGGAGGGCTACACCTTC. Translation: CASSFYREGYTF.

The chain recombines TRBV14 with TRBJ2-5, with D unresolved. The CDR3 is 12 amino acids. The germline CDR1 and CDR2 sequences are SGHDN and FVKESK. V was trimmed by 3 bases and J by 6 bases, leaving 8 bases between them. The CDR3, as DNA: TGTGCCAGCAGCCACGTTCAGAAGACCCAGTACTTC. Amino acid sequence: CASSHVQKTQYF.

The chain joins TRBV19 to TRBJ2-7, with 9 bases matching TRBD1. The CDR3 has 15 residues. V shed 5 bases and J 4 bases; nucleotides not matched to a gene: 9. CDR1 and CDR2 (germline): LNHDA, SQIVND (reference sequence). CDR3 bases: TGTGCCAGTAGTGAGACAGGGGGGAAACAATACGAGCAGTACTTC. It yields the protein CASSETGGKQYEQYF.

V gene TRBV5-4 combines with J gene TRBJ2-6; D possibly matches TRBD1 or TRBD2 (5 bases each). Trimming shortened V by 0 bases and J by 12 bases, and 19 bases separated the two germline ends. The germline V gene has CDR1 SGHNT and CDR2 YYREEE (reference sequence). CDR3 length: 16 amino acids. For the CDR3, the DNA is TGTGCCAGCAGCTTGGGGGGGTGGGTAGGAAGCCCCGTCCTGACTTTC. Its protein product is CASSLGGWVGSPVLTF.

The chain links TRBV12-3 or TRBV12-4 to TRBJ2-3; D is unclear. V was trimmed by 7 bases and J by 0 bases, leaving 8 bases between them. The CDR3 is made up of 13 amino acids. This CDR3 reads CASKVFSTDTQYF. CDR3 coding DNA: TGTGCCAGCAAAGTCTTTAGCACAGATACGCAGTATTTT.

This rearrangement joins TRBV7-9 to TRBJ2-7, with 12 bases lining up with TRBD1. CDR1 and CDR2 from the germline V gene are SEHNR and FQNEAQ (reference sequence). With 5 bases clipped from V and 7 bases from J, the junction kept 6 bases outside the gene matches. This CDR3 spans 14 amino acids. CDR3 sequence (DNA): TGTGCCAGCAGCCCGGGACAGGGGGCTGGTGAGCAGTACTTC. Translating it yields CASSPGQGAGEQYF.

Here the CDR3 DNA reads TGTGCCAGCAGAGCGGGACTAGCGGGGGCCTACGAGCAGTACTTC. This gives the protein CASRAGLAGAYEQYF. The V call is TRBV6-5, the J call TRBJ2-7; 14 bases line up with TRBD2. There are 15 residues in the CDR3. The germline V gene has CDR1 MNHEY and CDR2 SVGAGI. The V and J ends lost 6 bases and 2 bases, in that order; junction bases with no gene match: 3.

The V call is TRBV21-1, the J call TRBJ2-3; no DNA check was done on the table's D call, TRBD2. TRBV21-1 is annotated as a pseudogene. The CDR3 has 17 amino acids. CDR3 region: CASSTPGLEAGPDTQYF. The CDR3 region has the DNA TGTGCCAGCAGCACCCCGGGACTCGAAGCCGGTCCAGATACGCAGTATTTT.

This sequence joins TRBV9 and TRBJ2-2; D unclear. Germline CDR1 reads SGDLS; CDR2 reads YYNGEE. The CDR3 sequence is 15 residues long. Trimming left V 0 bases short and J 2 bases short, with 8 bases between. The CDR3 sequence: CASSVVQHNTGELFF. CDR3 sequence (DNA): TGTGCCAGCAGCGTAGTACAGCACAACACCGGGGAGCTGTTTTTT.

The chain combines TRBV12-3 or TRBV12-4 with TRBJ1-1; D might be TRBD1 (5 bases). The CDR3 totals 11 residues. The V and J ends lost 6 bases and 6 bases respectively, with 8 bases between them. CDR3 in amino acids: CASSWGAEAFF. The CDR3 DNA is TGTGCCAGCAGCTGGGGCGCTGAAGCTTTCTTT.

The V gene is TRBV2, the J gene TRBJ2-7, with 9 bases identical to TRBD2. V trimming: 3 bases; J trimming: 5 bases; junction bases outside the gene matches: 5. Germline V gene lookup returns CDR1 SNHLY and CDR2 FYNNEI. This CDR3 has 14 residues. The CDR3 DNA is TGTGCCAGCAGTGATCCCGCGGGAGGGAACGAGCAGTACTTC. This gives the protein CASSDPAGGNEQYF.

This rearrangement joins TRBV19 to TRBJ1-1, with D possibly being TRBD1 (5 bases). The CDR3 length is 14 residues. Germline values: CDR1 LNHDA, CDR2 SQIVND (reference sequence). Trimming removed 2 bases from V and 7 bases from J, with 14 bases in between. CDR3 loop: CASSIMRGSIEAFF. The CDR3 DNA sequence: TGTGCCAGTAGTATAATGAGGGGAAGCATTGAAGCTTTCTTT. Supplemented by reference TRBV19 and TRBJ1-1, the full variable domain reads DGGITQSPKYLFRKEGQNVTLSCEQNLNHDAMYWYRQDPGQGLRLIYYSQIVNDFQKGDIAEGYSVSREKKESFPLTVTSAQKNPTAFYLCASSIMRGSIEAFFGQGTRLTVV.

This CDR3 is CATSDYTSGAWTGELFF. The CDR3 nucleotides read TGTGCCACCAGTGATTACACTAGCGGGGCATGGACCGGGGAGCTGTTTTTT. V and J are TRBV24-1 and TRBJ2-2, with 10 bases aligning to TRBD2. Germline CDR1 is KGHDR and CDR2 is SFDVKD. The CDR3 loop spans 17 amino acids. V shed 2 bases and J 5 bases; nucleotides not matched to a gene: 7.

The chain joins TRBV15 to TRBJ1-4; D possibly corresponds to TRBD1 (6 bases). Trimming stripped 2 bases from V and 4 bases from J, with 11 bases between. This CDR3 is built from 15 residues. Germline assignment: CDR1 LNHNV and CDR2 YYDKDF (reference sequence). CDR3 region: CATSRPTGINEKLFF. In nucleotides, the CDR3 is TGTGCCACCAGCAGACCAACAGGGATTAATGAAAAACTGTTTTTT.

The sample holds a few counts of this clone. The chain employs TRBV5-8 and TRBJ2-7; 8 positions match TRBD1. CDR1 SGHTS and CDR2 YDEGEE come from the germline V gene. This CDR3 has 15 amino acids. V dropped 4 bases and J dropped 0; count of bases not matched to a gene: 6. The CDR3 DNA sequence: TGTGCCAGCAGCCCCAGGACAGGGAGCTCCTACGAGCAGTACTTC. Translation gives CASSPRTGSSYEQYF.

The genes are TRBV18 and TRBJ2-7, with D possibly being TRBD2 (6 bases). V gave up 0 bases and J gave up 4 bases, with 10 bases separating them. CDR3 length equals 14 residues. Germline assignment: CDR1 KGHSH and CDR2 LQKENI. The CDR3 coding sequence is TGTGCCAGCTCACCACCGGGACGGGAGTACGAGCAGTACTTC. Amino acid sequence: CASSPPGREYEQYF.

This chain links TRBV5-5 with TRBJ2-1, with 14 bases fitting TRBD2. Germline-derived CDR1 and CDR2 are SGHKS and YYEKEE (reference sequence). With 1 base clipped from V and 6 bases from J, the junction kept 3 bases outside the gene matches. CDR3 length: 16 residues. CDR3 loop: CASSLIGTSGGNEQFF. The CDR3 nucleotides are TGTGCCAGCAGCTTGATTGGGACTAGCGGGGGCAATGAGCAGTTCTTC. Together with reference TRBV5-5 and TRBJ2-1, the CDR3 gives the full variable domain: DAGVTQSPTHLIKTRGQQVTLRCSPISGHKSVSWYQQVLGQGPQFIFQYYEKEERGRGNFPDRFSARQFPNYSSELNVNALLLGDSALYLCASSLIGTSGGNEQFFGPGTRLTVL.